The sequence of this T cell receptor (beta chain) was determined in a study of graft-versus-host responses after intestinal transplantation. Study-level information: Among the recipients, all got anti-thymocyte globulin induction and then tacrolimus and steroids for around 3 years. General study findings and limits: Early post-transplant HvG declines showed an association with peak circulating GvH clone levels. The study found high graft-versus-host to host-versus-graft clonal ratios in allografts of patients with graft-donor T cell macrochimerism.

Profiling relied on immunoSEQ multiplex PCR, and the TCRdb table lists in-frame clones only, not all of them. In the table there are around 12,000 clones, approximately 93% of which are singletons. Concerning this clone: Its antigen is not known.

This receptor was identified in a human patient who received an intestinal transplant, so some T cells may come from the graft donor. Source: PBMCs, taken about 1,000 days after intestinal transplantation.

In DNA, the CDR3 is TGTGCCAGCAGCTTGTTAGAGGGGGATTCACCCCTCCACTTT. This gives the protein CASSLLEGDSPLHF. The chain employs TRBV11-1 and TRBJ1-6; D perhaps matches TRBD1 (6 bases). This CDR3 is built from 14 residues. Per the germline V gene, CDR1 is SGHAT and CDR2 is FQDESV (reference sequence). V was shortened by 3 bases and J by 8 bases, with 11 bases between the two germline ends.